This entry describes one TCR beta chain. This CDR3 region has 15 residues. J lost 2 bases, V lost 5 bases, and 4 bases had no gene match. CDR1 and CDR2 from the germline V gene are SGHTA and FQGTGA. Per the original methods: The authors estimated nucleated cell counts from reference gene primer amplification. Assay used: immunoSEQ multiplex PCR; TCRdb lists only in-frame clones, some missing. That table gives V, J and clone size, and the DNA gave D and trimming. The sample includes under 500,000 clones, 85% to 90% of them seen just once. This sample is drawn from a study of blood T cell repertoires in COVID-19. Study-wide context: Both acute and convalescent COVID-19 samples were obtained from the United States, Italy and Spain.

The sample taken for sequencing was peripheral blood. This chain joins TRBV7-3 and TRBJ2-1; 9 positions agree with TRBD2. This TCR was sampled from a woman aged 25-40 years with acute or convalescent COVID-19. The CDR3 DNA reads TGTGCCAGCAGCAAGACTAGCGGACCCTACAATGAGCAGTTCTTC. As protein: CASSKTSGPYNEQFF.